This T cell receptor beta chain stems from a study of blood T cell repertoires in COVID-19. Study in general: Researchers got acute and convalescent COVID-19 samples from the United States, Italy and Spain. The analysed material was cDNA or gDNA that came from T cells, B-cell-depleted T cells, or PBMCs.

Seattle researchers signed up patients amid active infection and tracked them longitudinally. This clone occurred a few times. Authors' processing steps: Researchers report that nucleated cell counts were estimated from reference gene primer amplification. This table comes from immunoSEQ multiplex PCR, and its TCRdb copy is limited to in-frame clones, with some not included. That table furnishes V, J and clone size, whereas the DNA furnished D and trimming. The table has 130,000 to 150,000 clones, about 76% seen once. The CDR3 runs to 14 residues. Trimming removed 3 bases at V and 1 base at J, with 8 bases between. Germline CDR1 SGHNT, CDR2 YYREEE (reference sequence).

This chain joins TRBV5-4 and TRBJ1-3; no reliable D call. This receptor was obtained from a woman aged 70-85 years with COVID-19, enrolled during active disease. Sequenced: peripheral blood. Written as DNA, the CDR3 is TGTGCCAGCAGCTCGGGAGGGTCTGGAAACACCATATATTTT. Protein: CASSSGGSGNTIYF. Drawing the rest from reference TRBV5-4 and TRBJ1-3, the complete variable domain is ETGVTQSPTHLIKTRGQQVTLRCSSQSGHNTVSWYQQALGQGPQFIFQYYREEENGRGNFPPRFSGLQFPNYSSELNVNALELDDSALYLCASSSGGSGNTIYFGEGSWLTVV.